The source of this T cell receptor (beta chain) is a study of regulatory T cells in long-lasting Graves disease. The CDR3 sequence is 15 residues long. The germline gives CDR1 MNHGY, CDR2 SVAAGI. V was shortened by 3 bases and J by 0 bases, with 9 bases between the two germline ends. This clonotype was observed at least ten times. As for time point: newly diagnosed GD, antithyroid drugs for less than 3 months. With RNA extracted from PBMCs as input, the TCR library was made. TCR beta libraries were built with iRepertoire HTBI primers and Arm-PCR of CDR3 regions. Via MiXCR, TCRdb re-called the multiplex PCR reads, giving one row per CDR3 protein. The sample gives more than 400,000 distinct CDR3 sequences, about 17% of which show up once; around 10% is in the top ten. These data were also filed under a second study, of T cells in Graves' hyperthyroidism and ophthalmopathy. From that paper: First-round RT-PCR targeting the TCR CDR3 was performed with the HTBI primer set.

The V gene is TRBV6-9, the J gene TRBJ1-3, with D possibly being TRBD1 (5 bases). The receptor comes from a woman under 40 with Graves disease. The sample consisted of peripheral blood mononuclear cells (PBMCs), taken at new diagnosis, from a patient treated with antithyroid drugs. CDR3 region: CASSYPDNSGNTIYF. The CDR3 nucleotides read TGTGCCAGCAGTTACCCGGACAACTCTGGAAACACCATATATTTT.